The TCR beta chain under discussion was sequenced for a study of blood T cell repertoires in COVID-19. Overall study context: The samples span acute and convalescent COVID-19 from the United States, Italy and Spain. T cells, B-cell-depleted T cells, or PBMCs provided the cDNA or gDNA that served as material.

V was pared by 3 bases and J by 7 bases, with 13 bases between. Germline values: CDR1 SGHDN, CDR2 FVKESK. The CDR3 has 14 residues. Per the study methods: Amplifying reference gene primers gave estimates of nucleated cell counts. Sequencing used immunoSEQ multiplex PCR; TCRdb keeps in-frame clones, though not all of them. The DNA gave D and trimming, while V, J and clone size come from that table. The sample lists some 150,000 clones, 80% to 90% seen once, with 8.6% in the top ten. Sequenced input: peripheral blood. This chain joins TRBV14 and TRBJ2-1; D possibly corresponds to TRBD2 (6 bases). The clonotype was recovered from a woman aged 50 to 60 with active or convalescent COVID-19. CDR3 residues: CASSQWDFRNEQFF. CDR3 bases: TGTGCCAGCAGCCAGTGGGACTTCCGAAATGAGCAGTTCTTC.